This T cell receptor beta chain was profiled in a study of blood T cell repertoires in COVID-19. This table comes from immunoSEQ multiplex PCR, and its TCRdb copy is limited to in-frame clones, with some not included. The sample yields some 30,000 clones, about 88% seen once. Per the germline V gene, CDR1 is SGHNT and CDR2 is YYREEE (reference sequence). The CDR3 consists of 15 residues. J lost 5 bases, V lost 0 bases, and 5 bases had no gene match. Material for sequencing was peripheral blood. This chain uses TRBV5-4 with TRBJ2-1, with 7 bases fitting TRBD1. This sequence originates from a woman older than 75 with active or convalescent COVID-19. The CDR3 here is CASSLAEQGNNEQFF. CDR3 DNA: TGTGCCAGCAGCTTGGCCGAACAGGGGAACAATGAGCAGTTCTTC.